The T cell receptor (beta chain) under discussion was sequenced for a study of blood T cell repertoires in COVID-19. Study-level information: Some COVID-19 samples were acute and others convalescent; all came from the United States, Italy and Spain. Sources were T cells, B-cell-depleted T cells, or PBMCs; the material itself was cDNA or gDNA.

The CDR3 runs to 13 residues. Per germline, CDR1 SGHRS and CDR2 YFSETQ. V shed 2 bases and J shed 2 bases, with 8 bases lying between them. Source study methods: Amplification with reference gene primers provided the estimates of nucleated cell counts. Libraries were prepared by immunoSEQ multiplex PCR; TCRdb keeps only in-frame clonotypes and omits some of them. V, J and clone size were drawn from that table, and D and trimming were deduced from the DNA. The table lists under 95,000 clones, approximately 85% of them singletons, with approximately 2.8% in the top ten. Seattle researchers signed up patients amid active infection and tracked them longitudinally.

Sequencing was carried out using peripheral blood. This TCR came from a woman aged 80 or over with COVID-19, enrolled during active disease. The chain uses TRBV5-1 and TRBJ2-7; TRBD1 might be the D (6 bases). DNA for the CDR3: TGCGCCAGCAGCTTTGGACAGACCTACGAGCAGTACTTC. Amino acids: CASSFGQTYEQYF.